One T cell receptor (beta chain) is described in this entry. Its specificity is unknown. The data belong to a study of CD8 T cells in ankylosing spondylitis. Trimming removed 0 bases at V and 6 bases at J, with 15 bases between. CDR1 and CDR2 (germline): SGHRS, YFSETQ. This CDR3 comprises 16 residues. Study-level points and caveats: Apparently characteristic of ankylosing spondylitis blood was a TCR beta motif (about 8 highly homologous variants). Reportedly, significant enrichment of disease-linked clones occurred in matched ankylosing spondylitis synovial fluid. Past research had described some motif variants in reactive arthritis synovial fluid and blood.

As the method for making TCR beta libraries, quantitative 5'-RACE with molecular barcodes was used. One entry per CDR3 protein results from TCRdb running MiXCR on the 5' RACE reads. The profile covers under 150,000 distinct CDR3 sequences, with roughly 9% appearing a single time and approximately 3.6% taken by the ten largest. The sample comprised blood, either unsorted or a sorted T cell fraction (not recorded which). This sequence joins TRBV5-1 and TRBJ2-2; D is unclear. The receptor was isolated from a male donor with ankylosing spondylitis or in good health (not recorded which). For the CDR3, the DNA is TGCGCCAGCAGCTTGGCCTTACCCAGGCGCCCCGGGGAGCTGTTTTTT. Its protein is CASSLALPRRPGELFF.